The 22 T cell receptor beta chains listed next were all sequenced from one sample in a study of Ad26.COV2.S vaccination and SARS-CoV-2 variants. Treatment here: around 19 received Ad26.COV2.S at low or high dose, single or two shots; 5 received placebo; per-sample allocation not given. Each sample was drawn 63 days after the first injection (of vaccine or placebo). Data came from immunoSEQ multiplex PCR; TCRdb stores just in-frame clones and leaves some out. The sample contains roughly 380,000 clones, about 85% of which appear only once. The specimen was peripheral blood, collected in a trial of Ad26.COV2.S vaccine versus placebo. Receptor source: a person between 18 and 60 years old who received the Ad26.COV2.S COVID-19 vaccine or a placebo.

For the CDR3, the DNA is TGTGCCACCAGTGAGGTTCGAGGGGCTGGCACAGATACGCAGTATTTT. Encoded protein: CATSEVRGAGTDTQYF. The chain couples TRBV24-1 to TRBJ2-3, with D perhaps matching TRBD1 or TRBD2 (5 bases each). Per the germline V gene, CDR1 is KGHDR and CDR2 is SFDVKD. Trimming left V 4 bases short and J 1 base short, with 14 bases between. The length of the CDR3 is 16 residues.

CDR3 region: CASSVVGAATEAFF. CDR3 nucleotides: TGTGCCAGCAGCGTAGTTGGGGCTGCCACTGAAGCTTTCTTT. The chain recombines TRBV9 with TRBJ1-1; a possible D gene is TRBD1 (5 bases). The CDR3 runs to 14 residues. With 0 bases removed from V and 4 bases from J, the gap between germline ends came to 10 bases. Germline V CDR1 and CDR2: SGDLS, YYNGEE. Based on the CDR3 plus reference TRBV9 and TRBJ1-1, the full variable domain is DSGVTQTPKHLITATGQRVTLRCSPRSGDLSVYWYQQSLDQGLQFLIQYYNGEERAKGNILERFSAQQFPDLHSELNLSSLELGDSALYFCASSVVGAATEAFFGQGTRLTVV.

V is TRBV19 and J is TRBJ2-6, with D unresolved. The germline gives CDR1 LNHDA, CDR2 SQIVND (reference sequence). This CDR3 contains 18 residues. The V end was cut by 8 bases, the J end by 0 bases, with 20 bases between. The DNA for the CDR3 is TGTGCCAGTCGCAACAGTTTCTCCTCCCTCTCTGGGGCCAACGTCCTGACTTTC. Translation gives CASRNSFSSLSGANVLTF.

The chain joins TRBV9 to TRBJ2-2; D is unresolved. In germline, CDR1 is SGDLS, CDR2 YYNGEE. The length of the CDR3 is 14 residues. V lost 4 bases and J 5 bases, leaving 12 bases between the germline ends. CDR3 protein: CASSISWVTGELFF. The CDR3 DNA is TGTGCCAGCAGCATCTCCTGGGTGACCGGGGAGCTGTTTTTT.

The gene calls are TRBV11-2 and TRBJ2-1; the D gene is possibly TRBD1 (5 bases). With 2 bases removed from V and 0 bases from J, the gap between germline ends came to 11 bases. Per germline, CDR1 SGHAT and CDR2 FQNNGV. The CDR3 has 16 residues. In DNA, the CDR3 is TGTGCCAGCAGCTTAATGGCAGGGTACTCCTACAATGAGCAGTTCTTC. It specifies CASSLMAGYSYNEQFF.

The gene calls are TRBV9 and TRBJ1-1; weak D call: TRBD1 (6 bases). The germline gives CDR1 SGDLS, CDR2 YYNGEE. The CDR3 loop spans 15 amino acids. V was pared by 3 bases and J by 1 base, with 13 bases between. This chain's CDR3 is CASSARGPTNTEAFF. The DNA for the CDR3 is TGTGCCAGCAGCGCCAGGGGACCGACGAACACTGAAGCTTTCTTT.

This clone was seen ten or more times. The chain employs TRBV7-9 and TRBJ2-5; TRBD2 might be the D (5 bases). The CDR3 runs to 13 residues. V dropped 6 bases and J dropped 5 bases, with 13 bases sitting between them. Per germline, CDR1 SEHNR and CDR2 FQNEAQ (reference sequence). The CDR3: CASRAGLGETQYF. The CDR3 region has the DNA TGTGCCAGCAGGGCGGGTTTGGGGGAGACCCAGTACTTC.

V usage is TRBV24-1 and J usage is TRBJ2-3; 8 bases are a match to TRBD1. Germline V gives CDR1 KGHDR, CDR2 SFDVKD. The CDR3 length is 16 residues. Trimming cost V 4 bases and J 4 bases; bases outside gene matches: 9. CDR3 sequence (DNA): TGTGCCACCAGTGACCCCTCGACAGGGGTTTCAGATACGCAGTATTTT. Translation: CATSDPSTGVSDTQYF.

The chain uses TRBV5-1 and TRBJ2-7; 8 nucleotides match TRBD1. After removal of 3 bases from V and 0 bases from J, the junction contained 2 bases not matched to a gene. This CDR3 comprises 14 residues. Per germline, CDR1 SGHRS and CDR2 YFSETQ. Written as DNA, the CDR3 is TGCGCCAGCAGCTCCACAGGGGGCTCCTACGAGCAGTACTTC. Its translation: CASSSTGGSYEQYF.

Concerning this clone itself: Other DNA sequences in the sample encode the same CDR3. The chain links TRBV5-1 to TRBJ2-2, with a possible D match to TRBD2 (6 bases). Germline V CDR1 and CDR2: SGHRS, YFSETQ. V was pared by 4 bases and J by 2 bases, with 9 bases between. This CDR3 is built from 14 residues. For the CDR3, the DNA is TGCGCCAGCAGCCCGGGACTTAACACCGGGGAGCTGTTTTTT. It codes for CASSPGLNTGELFF.

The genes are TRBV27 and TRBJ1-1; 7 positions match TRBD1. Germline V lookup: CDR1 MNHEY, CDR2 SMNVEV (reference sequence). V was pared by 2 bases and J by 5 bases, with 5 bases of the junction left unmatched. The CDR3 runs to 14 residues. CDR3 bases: TGTGCCAGCAGTTTAATACAGGGGTGGACTGAAGCTTTCTTT. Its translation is CASSLIQGWTEAFF.

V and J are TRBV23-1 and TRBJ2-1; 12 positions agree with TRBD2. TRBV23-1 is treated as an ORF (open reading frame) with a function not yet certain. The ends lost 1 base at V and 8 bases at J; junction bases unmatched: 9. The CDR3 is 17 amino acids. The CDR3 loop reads CASSQCTRTSGIYEQFF. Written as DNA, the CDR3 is TGCGCCAGCAGTCAATGCACTCGGACTAGCGGGATATATGAGCAGTTCTTC.

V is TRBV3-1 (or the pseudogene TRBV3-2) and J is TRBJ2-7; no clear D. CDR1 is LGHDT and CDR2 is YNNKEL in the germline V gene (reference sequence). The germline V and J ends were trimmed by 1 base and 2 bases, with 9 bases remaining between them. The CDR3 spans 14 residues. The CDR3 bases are TGTGCCAGCAGCCAAGGGTACCCGCCCTACGAGCAGTACTTC. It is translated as CASSQGYPPYEQYF.

CDR3 sequence: CASSYSGQVLHEQYF. The CDR3, as DNA: TGTGCCAGCAGTTACTCGGGACAGGTTCTCCACGAGCAGTACTTC. The V gene is TRBV6-5, the J gene TRBJ2-7, with TRBD1 matching 8 bases. Trimming cost V 0 bases and J 5 bases; bases outside gene matches: 6. Per the germline V gene, CDR1 is MNHEY and CDR2 is SVGAGI. CDR3 length: 15 amino acids.

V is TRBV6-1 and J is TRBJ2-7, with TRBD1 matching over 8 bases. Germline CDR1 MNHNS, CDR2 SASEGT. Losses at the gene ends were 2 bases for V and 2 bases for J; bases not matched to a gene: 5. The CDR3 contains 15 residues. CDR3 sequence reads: CASSENRGFTYEQYF. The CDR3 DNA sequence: TGTGCCAGCAGTGAAAACAGGGGGTTCACCTACGAGCAGTACTTC.

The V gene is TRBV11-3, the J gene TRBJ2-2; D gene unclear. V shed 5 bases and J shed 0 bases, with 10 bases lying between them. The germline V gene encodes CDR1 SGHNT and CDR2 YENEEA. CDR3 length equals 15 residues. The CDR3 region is CASSKDGPNTGELFF. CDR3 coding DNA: TGTGCCAGCAGCAAAGACGGACCGAACACCGGGGAGCTGTTTTTT.

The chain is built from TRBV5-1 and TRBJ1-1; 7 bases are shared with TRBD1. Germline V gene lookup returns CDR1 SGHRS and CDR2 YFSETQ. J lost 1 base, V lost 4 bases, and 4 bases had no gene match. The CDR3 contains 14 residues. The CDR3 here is CASSPDRPNTEAFF. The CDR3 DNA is TGCGCCAGCAGCCCGGACAGGCCGAACACTGAAGCTTTCTTT.

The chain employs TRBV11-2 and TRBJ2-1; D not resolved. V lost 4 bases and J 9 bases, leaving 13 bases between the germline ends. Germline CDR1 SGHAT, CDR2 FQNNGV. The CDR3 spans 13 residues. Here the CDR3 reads CASSSWGESEQFF. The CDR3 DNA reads TGTGCCAGCAGCTCTTGGGGTGAGTCTGAGCAGTTCTTC.

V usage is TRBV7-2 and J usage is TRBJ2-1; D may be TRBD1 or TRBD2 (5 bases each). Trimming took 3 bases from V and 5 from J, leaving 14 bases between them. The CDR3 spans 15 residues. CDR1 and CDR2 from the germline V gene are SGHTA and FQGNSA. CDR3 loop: CASSFRDLPNNEQFF. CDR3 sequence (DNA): TGTGCCAGCAGCTTCCGGGACCTCCCAAACAATGAGCAGTTCTTC.

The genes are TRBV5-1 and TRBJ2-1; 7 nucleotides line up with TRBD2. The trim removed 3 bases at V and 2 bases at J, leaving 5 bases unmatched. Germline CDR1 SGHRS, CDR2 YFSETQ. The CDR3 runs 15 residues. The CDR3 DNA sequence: TGCGCCAGCAGCTCTGGCGGGGGTACCTACAATGAGCAGTTCTTC. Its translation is CASSSGGGTYNEQFF.

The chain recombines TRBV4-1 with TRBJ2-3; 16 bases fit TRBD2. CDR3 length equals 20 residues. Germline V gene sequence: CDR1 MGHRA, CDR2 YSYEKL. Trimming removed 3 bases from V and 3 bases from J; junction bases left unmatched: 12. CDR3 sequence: CASSQDSGLAGGPLTDTQYF. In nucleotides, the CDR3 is TGCGCCAGCAGCCAGGACTCGGGACTAGCGGGAGGGCCGTTGACAGATACGCAGTATTTT.

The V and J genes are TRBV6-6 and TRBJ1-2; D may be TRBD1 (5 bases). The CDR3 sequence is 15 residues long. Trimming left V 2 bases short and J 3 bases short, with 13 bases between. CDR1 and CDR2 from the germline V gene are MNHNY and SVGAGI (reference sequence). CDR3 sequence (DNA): TGTGCCAGCAGTTACGGACCCGGGGGGGACTATGGCTACACCTTC. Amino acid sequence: CASSYGPGGDYGYTF.